These 22 T cell receptor beta chains were all obtained from the same sample, sequenced in a study of cytomegalovirus exposure and HLA in healthy donors. The PCR used 60 Vbeta and 13 Jbeta primers. Clones were read by immunoSEQ multiplex PCR, and TCRdb kept only the in-frame ones, dropping some. The sample yields under 130,000 clones, about 81% seen once. The specimen was PBMCs. The source is a young man in good health and CMV-seronegative.

In its sample, this clone was seen once. The chain links TRBV2 to TRBJ1-1; maybe TRBD1 (5 bases). Germline values: CDR1 SNHLY, CDR2 FYNNEI. Trimming took off 2 bases at V and 1 base at J, with 5 bases between the two ends. The length of the CDR3 is 13 residues. The CDR3 DNA reads TGTGCCAGCAGTGAAAGGGGGAACACTGAAGCTTTCTTT. It yields the protein CASSERGNTEAFF.

The sample holds one count of this clone. The rearrangement uses TRBV18 and TRBJ1-2; 8 positions agree with TRBD1. CDR1 and CDR2 from the germline V gene are KGHSH and LQKENI. The J segment lost 4 bases and the V segment lost 4 bases, leaving 5 bases of the junction unmatched. The CDR3 spans 14 residues. CDR3 bases: TGTGCCAGCTCACTCGAACAGGGGGGCTATGGCTACACCTTC. It encodes CASSLEQGGYGYTF.

This clone was seen only once. The chain links TRBV28 to TRBJ1-4; D perhaps matches TRBD1 (5 bases). Germline CDR1 is MDHEN and CDR2 is SYDVKM. The CDR3 loop spans 13 amino acids. Trimming cost V 3 bases and J 12 bases, with 14 bases left between them. CDR3 sequence (DNA): TGTGCCAGCAGTTTTTCCTTTACGGGGGAACTGTTTTTT. The encoded protein is CASSFSFTGELFF.

V and J are TRBV5-4 and TRBJ2-7, with 11 bases that match TRBD1. Trimming at V came to 2 bases and at J to 2 bases, leaving 3 bases not matched to a gene. The CDR3 is made up of 15 amino acids. The germline V gene has CDR1 SGHNT and CDR2 YYREEE (reference sequence). Here the CDR3 reads CASSFGQGAPYEQYF. As DNA, the CDR3 is TGTGCCAGCAGCTTCGGACAGGGGGCCCCCTACGAGCAGTACTTC.

The rearrangement joins TRBV7-2 to TRBJ2-3; 11 nucleotides agree with TRBD2. Germline lookup yields CDR1 SGHTA and CDR2 FQGNSA. Germline trimming cut 6 bases from V and 5 bases from J; bases unmatched to any gene: 10. CDR3 size: 16 residues. The chain's CDR3 is CASRQSSGGAIDTQYF. The CDR3 nucleotides are TGTGCCAGCAGACAAAGTAGCGGGGGGGCCATAGATACGCAGTATTTT. The full variable domain, rest sourced from reference TRBV7-2 and TRBJ2-3, is GAGVSQSPSNKVTEKGKDVELRCDPISGHTALYWYRQSLGQGLEFLIYFQGNSAPDKSGLPSDRFSAERTGGSVSTLTIQRTQQEDSAVYLCASRQSSGGAIDTQYFGPGTRLTVL.

The chain joins TRBV5-4 to TRBJ1-2, with TRBD1 matching 7 bases. The CDR3 covers 13 residues. Germline V lookup: CDR1 SGHNT, CDR2 YYREEE (reference sequence). J lost 8 bases, V lost 4 bases, and 8 bases had no gene match. The CDR3 DNA is TGTGCCAGCAGCGTGACAGGGAGATCGGGCTACACCTTC. This sequence encodes CASSVTGRSGYTF.

This chain joins TRBV30 and TRBJ1-3, with TRBD1 matching over 7 bases. This CDR3 has 14 residues. Losses at the gene ends were 5 bases for V and 4 bases for J; bases not matched to a gene: 8. Germline assignment: CDR1 GTSNPN and CDR2 SVGIG (reference sequence). CDR3 DNA sequence: TGTGCCTGGGTGGACAGGCTACTGGGAAACACCATATATTTT. Its translation is CAWVDRLLGNTIYF. The entire variable domain, with the rest obtained from reference TRBV30 and TRBJ1-3, is as follows: SQTIHQWPATLVQPVGSPLSLECTVEGTSNPNLYWYRQAAGRGLQLLFYSVGIGQISSEVPQNLSASRPQDRQFILSSKKLLLSDSGFYLCAWVDRLLGNTIYFGEGSWLTVV.

The rearrangement joins TRBV2 to TRBJ2-7, with D perhaps matching TRBD1 (5 bases). This CDR3 contains 13 residues. V gave up 6 bases and J gave up 5 bases, with 14 bases separating them. Germline CDR1 reads SNHLY; CDR2 reads FYNNEI. The CDR3 sequence is CASSRPGLNEQYF. In DNA, the CDR3 is TGTGCCAGCAGCCGCCCAGGGTTGAACGAGCAGTACTTC.

This chain links TRBV4-1 with TRBJ2-1; possible D gene TRBD2, 6 bases. Germline V gene sequence: CDR1 MGHRA, CDR2 YSYEKL. The V end was cut by 3 bases, the J end by 0 bases, with 9 bases between. CDR3 length: 15 residues. Here the CDR3 reads CASSHGTDSYNEQFF. The CDR3 DNA is TGCGCCAGCAGCCACGGGACTGACTCCTACAATGAGCAGTTCTTC.

The genes are TRBV15 and TRBJ2-1; 13 bases fit TRBD2. Germline CDR1 LNHNV, CDR2 YYDKDF (reference sequence). The CDR3 consists of 19 residues. The ends lost 1 base at V and 5 bases at J; junction bases unmatched: 11. The CDR3 nucleotides are TGTGCCACCAGCAGAGTGACAGGACTAGCGGGAGAGGGAGACAATGAGCAGTTCTTC. The encoded protein is CATSRVTGLAGEGDNEQFF.

This chain connects TRBV29-1 to TRBJ1-5; D might be TRBD1 (5 bases). Germline V gene lookup returns CDR1 SQVTM and CDR2 ANQGSEA. The V end was cut by 2 bases, the J end by 3 bases, with 8 bases between. There are 13 residues in the CDR3. The CDR3 bases are TGCAGCGTTGAACAGGGTCTCAATCAGCCCCAGCATTTT. Protein sequence: CSVEQGLNQPQHF.

This chain connects TRBV4-1 to TRBJ2-3; D call uncertain. The CDR3 consists of 14 residues. The V gene's germline CDR1 is MGHRA and CDR2 YSYEKL. V lost 4 bases, J lost 0 bases, and 8 bases lay in between. For the CDR3, the DNA is TGCGCCAGCAGCCGCGCAACCAGCACAGATACGCAGTATTTT. The encoded protein is CASSRATSTDTQYF.

The chain is built from TRBV5-1 and TRBJ1-2, with 7 bases aligning to TRBD1. The ends lost 3 bases at V and 5 bases at J; junction bases unmatched: 10. The germline gives CDR1 SGHRS, CDR2 YFSETQ. This CDR3 contains 15 residues. This chain's CDR3 is CASSSTSGGPYGYTF. The DNA for the CDR3 is TGCGCCAGCAGCTCCACTTCAGGGGGGCCGTATGGCTACACCTTC.

The chain couples TRBV5-1 to TRBJ2-7, with TRBD2 matching 8 bases. There are 14 residues in the CDR3. The germline V gene has CDR1 SGHRS and CDR2 YFSETQ. Trimming took 5 bases from V and 0 from J; bases not matched to a gene: 4. CDR3: CASRESGSSYEQYF. CDR3 coding DNA: TGCGCCAGCAGGGAGAGCGGGAGCTCCTACGAGCAGTACTTC. The whole variable domain, remainder taken from reference TRBV5-1 and TRBJ2-7, is KAGVTQTPRYLIKTRGQQVTLSCSPISGHRSVSWYQQTPGQGLQFLFEYFSETQRNKGNFPGRFSGRQFSNSRSEMNVSTLELGDSALYLCASRESGSSYEQYFGPGTRLTVT.

The chain combines TRBV7-9 with TRBJ1-5, with 11 bases matching TRBD1. Germline-derived CDR1 and CDR2 are SEHNR and FQNEAQ (reference sequence). With 1 base clipped from V and 6 bases from J, the junction kept 5 bases outside the gene matches. This CDR3 region has 16 residues. The CDR3 DNA reads TGTGCCAGCAGCTTAGATCACGGGACAGGGGGTCAGCCCCAGCATTTT. As protein: CASSLDHGTGGQPQHF.

This clone appeared once. The chain recombines TRBV30 with TRBJ1-2, with 7 positions matching TRBD1. The CDR3 runs to 15 residues. V lost 3 bases, J lost 4 bases, and 11 bases stayed unmatched. Germline CDR1 GTSNPN, CDR2 SVGIG (reference sequence). The DNA of the CDR3 is TGTGCCTGGAGGCCCTATCGGGACAGTTCCTATGGCTACACCTTC. Protein sequence: CAWRPYRDSSYGYTF.

The V and J genes are TRBV6-5 and TRBJ2-5; possible D gene TRBD2, 6 bases. V lost 8 bases and J 5 bases, leaving 6 bases between the germline ends. Germline loops: CDR1 MNHEY, CDR2 SVGAGI. This CDR3 region has 10 residues. CDR3 DNA sequence: TGTGCCAGCGGGGGGGAGACCCAGTACTTC. Residues: CASGGETQYF.

The chain combines TRBV6-6 with TRBJ2-7; maybe TRBD2 (5 bases). Germline V gene data show CDR1 as MNHNY and CDR2 as SVGAGI (reference sequence). The ends were cut back, 4 bases at V and 4 bases at J, with 11 bases in the middle. This CDR3 is 13 amino acids long. The CDR3 coding sequence is TGTGCCAGCAGTTTAAGGACGGGATACGAGCAGTACTTC. Encoded protein: CASSLRTGYEQYF.

The gene calls are TRBV10-3 and TRBJ2-7, with TRBD2 matching 9 bases. Per the germline V gene, CDR1 is ENHRY and CDR2 is SYGVKD. This CDR3 has 15 amino acids. V lost 2 bases and J lost 0; bases outside the gene matches: 2. The CDR3 nucleotides read TGTGCCATCAGTGAGGGGCGGGAGGGCTCCTACGAGCAGTACTTC. Protein: CAISEGREGSYEQYF.

V usage is TRBV12-5 and J usage is TRBJ2-2, with D possibly matching TRBD1 (5 bases). CDR1 LGHNT and CDR2 FRNRAP come from the germline V gene. The CDR3 covers 15 residues. V lost 7 bases, J lost 3 bases, and 15 bases lay in between. In nucleotides, the CDR3 is TGTGCTAGTGCGAGGACAAGTTTGGACACCGGGGAGCTGTTTTTT. Translated: CASARTSLDTGELFF.

This clone was recorded once. The chain combines TRBV27 with TRBJ2-1; TRBD2 matches at 8 bases. The V gene end was trimmed by 6 bases and the J gene end by 3 bases; junction bases not matched to a gene: 10. The germline gives CDR1 MNHEY, CDR2 SMNVEV (reference sequence). The CDR3 loop spans 16 amino acids. The CDR3 coding sequence is TGTGCCAGCAGCTTAAGCGGGAGTACCCTCTACAATGAGCAGTTCTTC. It translates to CASSLSGSTLYNEQFF.

CDR3 nucleotide sequence: TGTGCCAGCAGTGAAGGGGGCCGCGAGCAGTACTTC. Its protein product is CASSEGGREQYF. V is TRBV2 and J is TRBJ2-7, with D possibly matching TRBD1 (5 bases). CDR3 length: 12 residues. Trimming left V 1 base short and J 6 bases short, with 7 bases between. The germline V gene encodes CDR1 SNHLY and CDR2 FYNNEI. Combining the CDR3 with reference TRBV2 and TRBJ2-7 gives the whole variable domain EPEVTQTPSHQVTQMGQEVILRCVPISNHLYFYWYRQILGQKVEFLVSFYNNEISEKSEIFDDQFSVERPDGSNFTLKIRSTKLEDSAMYFCASSEGGREQYFGPGTRLTVT.